This entry lists 10 T cell receptor beta chains sequenced from one sample in a study of vaccination and CD4 T cells after COVID-19. Time point here: late sampling 161 to 241 days after vaccination in three convalescent patients. As for treatment: roughly 10-day PBMC culture with coronavirus spike peptide pools or control peptides (ViraFEST assay). Once obtained from cultured CD4+ T cells, the DNA was sequenced using the Oncomine TCR Beta short-read assay. Using its own MiXCR run on the PCR reads, TCRdb lists one record per CDR3 protein. The sample shows around 18,000 distinct CDR3 sequences, 44% of them seen only once. No antigen has been identified for these receptors. The specimen comprised CD4+ T cells from blood, cultured in vitro, sampled about 7 months after SARS-CoV-2 vaccination. Every receptor here comes from a human donor who had recovered from COVID-19.

The chain carries TRBV20-1 and TRBJ2-3, with D tentatively TRBD2 (5 bases). Germline V gene lookup returns CDR1 DFQATT and CDR2 SNEGSKA (reference sequence). There are 13 residues in the CDR3. V shed 6 bases and J shed 6 bases, with 16 bases lying between them. This chain's CDR3 is CSAGRGLRDTQYF. DNA of the CDR3: TGCAGTGCCGGTCGGGGTTTGAGGGATACGCAGTATTTT.

The chain carries TRBV7-9 and TRBJ2-1; a possible D gene is TRBD2 (6 bases). Trimming stripped 3 bases from V and 8 bases from J, with 14 bases between. Per germline, CDR1 SEHNR and CDR2 FQNEAQ (reference sequence). CDR3 length: 14 residues. Here the CDR3 reads CASSLRDFEDEQFF. In DNA, the CDR3 is TGTGCCAGCAGCTTGCGGGACTTCGAGGATGAGCAGTTCTTC.

The CDR3 sequence is CASSPTSGRANTGELFF. CDR3 coding DNA: TGTGCCAGCAGCCCCACTAGCGGGAGGGCCAACACCGGGGAGCTGTTTTTT. This chain uses TRBV6-2 or TRBV6-3 with TRBJ2-2; 13 bases are shared with TRBD2. This CDR3 has 17 amino acids. J gave up 2 bases and V 6 bases, and 6 bases lay outside the gene matches. Germline-derived CDR1 and CDR2 are MNHEY and SVGEGT.

The chain couples TRBV19 to TRBJ2-3; 7 bases align to TRBD2. This CDR3 spans 14 amino acids. V trimming: 2 bases; J trimming: 6 bases; junction bases outside the gene matches: 5. The germline gives CDR1 LNHDA, CDR2 SQIVND (reference sequence). The CDR3 nucleotides are TGTGCCAGTAGTATACGGGAGGCATCCGATACGCAGTATTTT. This translates into CASSIREASDTQYF. The full variable domain, its missing parts supplied by reference TRBV19 and TRBJ2-3, is DGGITQSPKYLFRKEGQNVTLSCEQNLNHDAMYWYRQDPGQGLRLIYYSQIVNDFQKGDIAEGYSVSREKKESFPLTVTSAQKNPTAFYLCASSIREASDTQYFGPGTRLTVL.

This clonotype occurred a few times. The chain employs TRBV10-3 and TRBJ2-1; possibly TRBD1 for D (5 bases). Trimming took 5 bases from V and 10 from J, leaving 9 bases between them. The germline CDR1 and CDR2 sequences are ENHRY and SYGVKD. This CDR3 is 11 amino acids long. The chain's CDR3 is CAISHTGEQFF. The CDR3 nucleotides read TGTGCCATCAGTCACACAGGAGAGCAGTTCTTC.

This clonotype was counted only a few times. The V and J genes are TRBV10-3 and TRBJ2-5; D not resolved. V lost 3 bases and J lost 5, with 13 bases in between. CDR3 length: 14 residues. The V gene's germline CDR1 is ENHRY and CDR2 SYGVKD. CDR3 nucleotide sequence: TGTGCCATCAGTGACCCGGCTATTAGGGAGACCCAGTACTTC. Translating it yields CAISDPAIRETQYF.

This clonotype was observed a handful of times. The rearrangement joins TRBV7-6 to TRBJ1-6; no firm D call. The CDR3 covers 14 residues. The ends were cut back, 2 bases at V and 7 bases at J, with 9 bases in the middle. Germline loops: CDR1 SGHVS, CDR2 FNYEAQ. Written as DNA, the CDR3 is TGTGCCAGCAGCTTATTCGAGGTGAATTCACCCCTCCACTTT. Amino acids: CASSLFEVNSPLHF.

V is TRBV5-1 and J is TRBJ2-5; a weak D match, TRBD2 (6 bases). Trimming shortened V by 0 bases and J by 2 bases, and 14 bases separated the two germline ends. The CDR3 length is 16 residues. In germline, CDR1 is SGHRS, CDR2 YFSETQ. CDR3 protein: CASSLAPAGQQETQYF. CDR3 sequence (DNA): TGCGCCAGCAGCTTGGCCCCTGCGGGGCAACAAGAGACCCAGTACTTC.

J is TRBJ1-2 and V is TRBV20-1, with a tentative D call TRBD1 (6 bases). Trimming removed 3 bases at V and 8 bases at J, with 13 bases between. Germline CDR1 reads DFQATT; CDR2 reads SNEGSKA (reference sequence). The CDR3 consists of 12 residues. CDR3 in amino acids: CSASEGVDGYTF. CDR3 bases: TGCAGTGCTAGTGAGGGGGTGGACGGCTACACCTTC.

The gene calls are TRBV19 and TRBJ1-5; D possibly corresponds to TRBD1 (6 bases). V dropped 10 bases and J dropped 3 bases, with 19 bases sitting between them. Germline CDR1 reads LNHDA; CDR2 reads SQIVND (reference sequence). There are 15 residues in the CDR3. The CDR3 bases are TGTGCCACCTCAGATCCGGGACATTTCAATCAGCCCCAGCATTTT. Its translation: CATSDPGHFNQPQHF.